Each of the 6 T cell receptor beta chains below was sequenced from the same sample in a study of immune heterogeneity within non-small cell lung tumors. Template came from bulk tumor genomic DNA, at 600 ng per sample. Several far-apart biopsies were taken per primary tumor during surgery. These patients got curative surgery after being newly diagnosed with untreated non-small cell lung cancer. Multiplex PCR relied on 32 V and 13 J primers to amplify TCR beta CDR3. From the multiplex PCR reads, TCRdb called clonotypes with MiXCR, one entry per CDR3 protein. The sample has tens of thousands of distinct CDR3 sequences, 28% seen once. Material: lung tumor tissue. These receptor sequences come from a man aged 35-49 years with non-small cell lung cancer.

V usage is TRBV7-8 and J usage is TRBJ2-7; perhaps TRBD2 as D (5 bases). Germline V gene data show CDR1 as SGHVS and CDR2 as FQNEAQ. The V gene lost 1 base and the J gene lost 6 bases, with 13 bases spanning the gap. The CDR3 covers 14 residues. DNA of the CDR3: TGTGCCAGCAGCTTAGTTCGGGGTTCGGGCGAGCAGTACTTC. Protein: CASSLVRGSGEQYF.

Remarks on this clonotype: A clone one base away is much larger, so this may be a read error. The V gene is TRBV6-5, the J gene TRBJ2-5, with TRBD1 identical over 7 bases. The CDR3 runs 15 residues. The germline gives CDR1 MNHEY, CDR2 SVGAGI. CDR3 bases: TGTGCCAACAGTTACGCGACAGGGCGCGCGGAGACCCAGTACTTC. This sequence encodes CANSYATGRAETQYF.

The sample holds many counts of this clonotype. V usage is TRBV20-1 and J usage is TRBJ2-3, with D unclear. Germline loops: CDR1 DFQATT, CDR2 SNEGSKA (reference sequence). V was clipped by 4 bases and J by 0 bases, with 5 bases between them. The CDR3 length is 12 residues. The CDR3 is CSATTSTDTQYF. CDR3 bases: TGCAGTGCTACCACTAGCACAGATACGCAGTATTTT.

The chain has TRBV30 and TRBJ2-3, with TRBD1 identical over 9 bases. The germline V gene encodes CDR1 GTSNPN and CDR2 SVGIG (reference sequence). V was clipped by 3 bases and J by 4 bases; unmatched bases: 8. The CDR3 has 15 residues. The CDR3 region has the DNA TGTGCCTGGAGAGCAGGACAGGGGAAGTCAGATACGCAGTATTTT. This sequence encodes CAWRAGQGKSDTQYF.

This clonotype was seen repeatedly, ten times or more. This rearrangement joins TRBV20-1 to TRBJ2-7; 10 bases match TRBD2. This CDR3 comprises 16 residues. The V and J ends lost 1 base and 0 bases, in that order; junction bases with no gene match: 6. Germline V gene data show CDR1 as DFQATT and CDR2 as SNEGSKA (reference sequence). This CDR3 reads CSARGELAGFSYEQYF. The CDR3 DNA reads TGCAGTGCTAGAGGTGAACTAGCGGGATTCTCCTACGAGCAGTACTTC.

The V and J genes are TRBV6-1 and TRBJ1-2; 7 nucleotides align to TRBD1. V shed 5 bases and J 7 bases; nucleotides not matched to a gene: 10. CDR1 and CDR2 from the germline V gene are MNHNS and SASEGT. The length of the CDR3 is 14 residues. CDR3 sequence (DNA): TGTGCCAGCAGTCCCGACAGGGTCCGAGGTGGCTACACCTTC. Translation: CASSPDRVRGGYTF.